Sequencing of this T cell receptor (beta chain) was carried out in a study of PD-1 blockade in classical Hodgkin lymphoma. Notes on the study in general: There remain no defined causes for the repertoire differences, which possibly reflect disease activity or prior therapy.

Concerning this clone itself: The antigen remains unidentified.

Data came from immunoSEQ multiplex PCR; TCRdb stores just in-frame clones and leaves some out. The sample has about 39,000 clones, 70% to 85% seen once. Described time point: cycle 4 day 1 (C4D1), after less than seven weeks of nivolumab. Brentuximab vedotin exposure varied, and every patient relapsed after autologous stem cell transplantation. V was shortened by 4 bases and J by 7 bases, with 8 bases between the two germline ends. The CDR3 spans 13 residues. Sample: peripheral blood mononuclear cells (PBMCs), taken before the fourth cycle of nivolumab. The TCR originated in a human donor with classical Hodgkin lymphoma. The V and J genes are TRBV23-1 and TRBJ1-6, with D perhaps matching TRBD1 (5 bases). TRBV23-1 carries the ORF label, with uncertain function. DNA for the CDR3: TGCGCCAGCAGTCGGGGGGACAATTCACCCCTCCACTTT. Amino acids: CASSRGDNSPLHF.